This TCR beta chain was sequenced for a study of T cell repertoires in cytomegalovirus infection. Study at large: Indications of both CMV infection and matching HLA type were provided by public TCR beta signatures. Study findings and constraints: HLA-C-restricted CMV clonotypes gave the most frequent clonotype in two of eight donors. Identification of carriers of CMV plus the relevant HLA was performed using cumulative public TCR beta family frequency.

Each CDR3 protein gets one entry after TCRdb re-called the reads with MiXCR. The repertoire holds hundreds of thousands of distinct CDR3 sequences, with 35% to 45% as singletons. Points on this clonotype: The target antigen is unknown.

This CDR3 has 18 residues. Per germline, CDR1 SGHRS and CDR2 YFSETQ. The V gene lost 1 base and the J gene lost 2 bases, with 22 bases spanning the gap. The chain has TRBV5-1 and TRBJ2-7; D assignment may be TRBD1 or TRBD2 (7 bases each). The receptor's source is a human donor in good health (CMV status not recorded). Some clones in this sample may be carry-over from other donors' samples. Sequencing was carried out using PBMCs. The CDR3 is CASSLPRGGTDSAYEQYF. CDR3 bases: TGCGCCAGCAGCTTGCCCAGGGGGGGGACAGATTCAGCCTACGAGCAGTACTTC.